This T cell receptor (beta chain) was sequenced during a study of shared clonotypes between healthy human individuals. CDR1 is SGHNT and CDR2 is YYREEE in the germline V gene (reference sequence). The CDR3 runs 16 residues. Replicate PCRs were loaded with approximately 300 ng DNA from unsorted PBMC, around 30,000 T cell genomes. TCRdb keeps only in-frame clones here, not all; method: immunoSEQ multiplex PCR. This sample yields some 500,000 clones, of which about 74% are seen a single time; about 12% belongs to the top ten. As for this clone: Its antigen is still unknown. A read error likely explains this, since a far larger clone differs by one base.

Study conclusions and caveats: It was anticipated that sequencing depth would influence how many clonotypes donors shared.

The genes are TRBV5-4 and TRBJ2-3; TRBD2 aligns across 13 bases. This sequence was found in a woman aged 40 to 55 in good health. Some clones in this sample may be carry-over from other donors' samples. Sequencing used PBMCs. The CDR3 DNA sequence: TGTGCCAGCAGGCGGACTAGCGGGGGCCCCGGAGATGCGCAGTATTTT. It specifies CASRRTSGGPGDAQYF.